This T cell receptor (beta chain) was sequenced for a study of persistence of HIV-infected CD4 T cells. Study background: Suppressive ART had lasted a median of roughly 8 years. Blood samples, up to 180 mL, came from multiple time points, except two leukapheresis donors sampled once.

Details on this clone: What it binds is unknown.

The stimulus was lysate of CMV-infected fibroblasts, about 11 ug/mL. Memory cells lacking CD40L and CD69 with high CD45RO were sorted. Findings of the study overall: Compared with CD3/CD28-stimulated cells, CMV- and Gag-responding cells showed lower TCRbeta richness.

CDR3 length: 17 amino acids. The germline V and J ends were trimmed by 5 bases and 0 bases, with 17 bases remaining between them. Germline CDR1 is LNHDA and CDR2 is SQIVND (reference sequence). The libraries were made with immunoSEQ version 4 in survey mode. Sequenced by immunoSEQ multiplex PCR; TCRdb stores in-frame clones only, minus some. Of approximately 27,000 clones in the sample, roughly three quarters were seen once. This specimen was CD4+ T cells sorted from PBMCs after roughly 18-hour stimulation, taken from a patient who received antiretroviral therapy. The sequence was collected from an adult woman with HIV who was CMV-seropositive. The chain uses TRBV19 and TRBJ2-1; D may correspond to TRBD1 or TRBD2 (6 bases each). This CDR3 is CASSYYGGASSYNEQFF. CDR3 nucleotide sequence: TGTGCCAGTAGTTATTACGGGGGCGCTAGCTCCTACAATGAGCAGTTCTTC.